This entry lists 2 T cell receptor beta chains sequenced from one sample in a study of cytomegalovirus exposure and HLA in healthy donors. Amplification used 60 Vbeta primers and 13 Jbeta primers. The assay was immunoSEQ multiplex PCR, and TCRdb's table has in-frame clones only and misses some. The data show approximately 130,000 clones, with under 90% seen just once and roughly 2.2% held by the top ten. Sequenced: PBMCs. The receptors come from a woman between 40 and 50 years old in good health and CMV-seronegative.

V gene TRBV4-1 combines with J gene TRBJ2-7, with 7 bases identical to TRBD1. The CDR3 has 15 residues. V lost 2 bases and J lost 3; bases outside the gene matches: 7. Germline V CDR1 and CDR2: MGHRA, YSYEKL. The CDR3 nucleotides are TGCGCCAGCAGCCAAACGGAAGGGGGCTTCTACGAGCAGTACTTC. Its translation: CASSQTEGGFYEQYF.

This clone appeared a few times. The chain is built from TRBV5-8 and TRBJ2-1; 7 nucleotides align to TRBD1. V dropped 6 bases and J dropped 1; count of bases not matched to a gene: 10. This CDR3 contains 16 residues. Per the germline V gene, CDR1 is SGHTS and CDR2 is YDEGEE. The CDR3 region has the DNA TGTGCCAGCAACCTCGGACAGGTTCCTTCCTACAATGAGCAGTTCTTC. Translation: CASNLGQVPSYNEQFF.